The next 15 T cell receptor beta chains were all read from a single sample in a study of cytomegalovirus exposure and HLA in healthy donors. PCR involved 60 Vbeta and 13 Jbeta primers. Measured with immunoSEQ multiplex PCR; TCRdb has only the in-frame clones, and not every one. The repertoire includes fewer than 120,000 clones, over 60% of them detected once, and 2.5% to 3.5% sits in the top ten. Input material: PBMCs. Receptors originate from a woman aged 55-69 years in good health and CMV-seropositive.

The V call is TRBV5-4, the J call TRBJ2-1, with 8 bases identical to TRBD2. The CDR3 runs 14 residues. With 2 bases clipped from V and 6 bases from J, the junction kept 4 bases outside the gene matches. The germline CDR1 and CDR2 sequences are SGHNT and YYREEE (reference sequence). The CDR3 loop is CASSFREGRNEQFF. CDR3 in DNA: TGTGCCAGCAGCTTCCGGGAGGGGCGCAATGAGCAGTTCTTC.

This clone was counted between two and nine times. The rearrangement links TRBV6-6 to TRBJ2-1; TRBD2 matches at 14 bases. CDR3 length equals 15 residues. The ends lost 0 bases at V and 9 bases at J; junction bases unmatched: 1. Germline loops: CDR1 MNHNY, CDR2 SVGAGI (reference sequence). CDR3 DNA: TGTGCCAGCAGTTACTCGGGACTAGCGGGAGTTGAGCAGTTCTTC. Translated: CASSYSGLAGVEQFF.

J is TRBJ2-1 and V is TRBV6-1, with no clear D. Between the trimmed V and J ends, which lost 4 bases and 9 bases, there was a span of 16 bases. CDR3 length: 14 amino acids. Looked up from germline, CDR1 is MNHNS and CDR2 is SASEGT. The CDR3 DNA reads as TGTGCCAGCAGTGCCCATACCTCGGTACCTGAGCAGTTCTTC. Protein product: CASSAHTSVPEQFF.

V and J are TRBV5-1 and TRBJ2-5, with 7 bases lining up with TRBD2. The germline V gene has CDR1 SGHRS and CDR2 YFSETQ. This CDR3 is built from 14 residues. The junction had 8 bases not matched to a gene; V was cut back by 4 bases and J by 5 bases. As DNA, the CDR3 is TGCGCCAGCAGCGTGGCGGGAGCCCAGGAGACCCAGTACTTC. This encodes CASSVAGAQETQYF.

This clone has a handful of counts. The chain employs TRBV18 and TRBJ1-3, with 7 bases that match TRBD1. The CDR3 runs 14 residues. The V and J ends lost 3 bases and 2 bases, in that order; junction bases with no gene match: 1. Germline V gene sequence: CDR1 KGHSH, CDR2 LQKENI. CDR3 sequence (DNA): TGTGCCAGCTCACCCGACAGGGCTGGAAACACCATATATTTT. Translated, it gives CASSPDRAGNTIYF.

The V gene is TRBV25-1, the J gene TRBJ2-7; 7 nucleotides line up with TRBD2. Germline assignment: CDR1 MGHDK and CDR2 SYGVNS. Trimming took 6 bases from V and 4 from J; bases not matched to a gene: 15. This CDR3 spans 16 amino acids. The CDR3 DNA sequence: TGTGCCAGCAGCGGGGGGACGACTAGGAAGTTTTACGAGCAGTACTTC. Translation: CASSGGTTRKFYEQYF.

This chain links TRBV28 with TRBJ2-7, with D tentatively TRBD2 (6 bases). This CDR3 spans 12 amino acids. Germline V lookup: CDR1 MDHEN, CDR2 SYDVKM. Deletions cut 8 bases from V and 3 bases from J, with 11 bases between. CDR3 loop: CASFREVYEQYF. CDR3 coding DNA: TGTGCCAGCTTCAGGGAGGTCTACGAGCAGTACTTC.

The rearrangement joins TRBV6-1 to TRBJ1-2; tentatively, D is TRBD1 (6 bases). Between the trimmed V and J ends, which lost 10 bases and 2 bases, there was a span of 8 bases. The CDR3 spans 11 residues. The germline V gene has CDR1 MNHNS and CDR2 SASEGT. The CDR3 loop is CATTGNYGYTF. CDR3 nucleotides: TGTGCCACAACAGGGAACTATGGCTACACCTTC.

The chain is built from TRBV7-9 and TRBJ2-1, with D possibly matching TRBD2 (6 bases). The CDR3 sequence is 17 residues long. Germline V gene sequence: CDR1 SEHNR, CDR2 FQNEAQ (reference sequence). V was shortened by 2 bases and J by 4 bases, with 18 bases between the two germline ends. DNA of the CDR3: TGTGCCAGCAGCTTATTAGCCGGGACTCCTGGGTACAATGAGCAGTTCTTC. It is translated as CASSLLAGTPGYNEQFF.

The CDR3 DNA reads as TGTGCCAGCAGCTTGGGCTTCGAGGATAGCGAGCAGTACTTC. It codes for CASSLGFEDSEQYF. This rearrangement joins TRBV5-6 to TRBJ2-7, with D unclear. Trimming shortened V by 0 bases and J by 6 bases, and 13 bases separated the two germline ends. Germline V lookup: CDR1 SGHDT, CDR2 YYEEEE. The CDR3 has 14 amino acids.

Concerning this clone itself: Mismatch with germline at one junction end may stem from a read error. The CDR3 loop is CASVVGSYDYTF. DNA of the CDR3: TGTGCCAGCGTAGTGGGCTCCTATGACTACACCTTC. The gene calls are TRBV2 and TRBJ1-2; D gene uncertain. CDR1 and CDR2 (germline): SNHLY, FYNNEI. The length of the CDR3 is 12 residues.

DNA for the CDR3: TGTGCCAGCAGCTCCTGGGCAGACAACGTCCTGACTTTC. It yields the protein CASSSWADNVLTF. V usage is TRBV11-2 and J usage is TRBJ2-6; D unresolved. The germline V gene has CDR1 SGHAT and CDR2 FQNNGV. V lost 4 bases and J 9 bases, leaving 10 bases between the germline ends. The CDR3 covers 13 residues.

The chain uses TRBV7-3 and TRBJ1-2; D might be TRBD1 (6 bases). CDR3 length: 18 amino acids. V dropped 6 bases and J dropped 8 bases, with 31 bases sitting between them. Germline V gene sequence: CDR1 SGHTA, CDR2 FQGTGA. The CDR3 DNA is TGTGCCAGCAGAACAGCGAAACGCGGGGGCGGATGCGTGTGGGGCTACACCTTC. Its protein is CASRTAKRGGGCVWGYTF.

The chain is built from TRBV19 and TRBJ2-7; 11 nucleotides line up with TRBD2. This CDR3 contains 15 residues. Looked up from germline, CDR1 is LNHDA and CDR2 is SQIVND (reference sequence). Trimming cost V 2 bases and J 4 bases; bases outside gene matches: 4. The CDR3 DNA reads TGTGCCAGTAGTATATCTACTAGCGGGAGTTACGAGCAGTACTTC. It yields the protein CASSISTSGSYEQYF. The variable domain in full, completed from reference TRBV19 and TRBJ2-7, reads DGGITQSPKYLFRKEGQNVTLSCEQNLNHDAMYWYRQDPGQGLRLIYYSQIVNDFQKGDIAEGYSVSREKKESFPLTVTSAQKNPTAFYLCASSISTSGSYEQYFGPGTRLTVT.

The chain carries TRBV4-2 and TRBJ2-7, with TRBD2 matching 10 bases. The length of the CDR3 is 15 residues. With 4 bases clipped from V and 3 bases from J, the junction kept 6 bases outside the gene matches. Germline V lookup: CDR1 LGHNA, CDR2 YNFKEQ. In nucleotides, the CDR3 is TGTGCCAGCAGCCCCGCTAGCGGGAGTATCTACGAGCAGTACTTC. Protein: CASSPASGSIYEQYF.